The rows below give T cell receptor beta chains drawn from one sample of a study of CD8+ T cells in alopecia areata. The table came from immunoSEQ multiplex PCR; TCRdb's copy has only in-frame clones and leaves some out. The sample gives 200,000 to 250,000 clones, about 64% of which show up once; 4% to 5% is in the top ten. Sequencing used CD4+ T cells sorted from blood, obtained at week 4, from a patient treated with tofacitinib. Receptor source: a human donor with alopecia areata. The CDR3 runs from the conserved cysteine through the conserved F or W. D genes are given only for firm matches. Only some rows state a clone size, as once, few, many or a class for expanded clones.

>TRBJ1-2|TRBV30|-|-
CAWSAFPISGYTF
TGTGCCTGGAGTGCATTTCCCATTAGTGGCTACACCTTC
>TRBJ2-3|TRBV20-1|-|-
CSAGREDTQYF
TGCAGTGCGGGCCGGGAGGATACGCAGTATTTT
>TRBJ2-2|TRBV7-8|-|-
CASSLVYGGQTGELFF
TGTGCCAGCAGCTTAGTATACGGGGGGCAGACCGGGGAGCTGTTTTTT
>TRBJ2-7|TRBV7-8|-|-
CASSVTQEFVYEQYF
TGTGCCAGCAGCGTAACACAGGAGTTTGTATACGAGCAGTACTTC
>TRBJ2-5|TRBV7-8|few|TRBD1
CASSLAWTGKETQYF
TGTGCCAGCAGCTTAGCATGGACAGGGAAAGAGACCCAGTACTTC
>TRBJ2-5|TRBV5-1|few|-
CASSSPSELETQYF
TGCGCCAGCAGCTCGCCTTCGGAATTGGAGACCCAGTACTTC
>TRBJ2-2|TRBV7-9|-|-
CASSYSTGELFF
TGTGCCAGCAGTTACAGTACCGGGGAGCTGTTTTTT
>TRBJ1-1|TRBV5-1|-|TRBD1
CASSAGQTNTEAFF
TGCGCCAGCAGCGCGGGACAGACGAACACTGAAGCTTTCTTT
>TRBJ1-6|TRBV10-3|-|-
CAISDSMSANINSPLHF
TGTGCCATCAGTGACAGCATGTCAGCTAACATTAATTCACCCCTCCACTTT
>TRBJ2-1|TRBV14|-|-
CASSANEQFF
TGTGCCAGCAGCGCTAATGAGCAGTTCTTC
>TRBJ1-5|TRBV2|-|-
CASSEAETGNQPQHF
TGTGCCAGCAGTGAGGCGGAAACAGGCAATCAGCCCCAGCATTTT
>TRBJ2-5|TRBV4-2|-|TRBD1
CASSQEEDRRSETQYF
TGTGCCAGCAGCCAAGAAGAGGACAGGAGGTCGGAGACCCAGTACTTC
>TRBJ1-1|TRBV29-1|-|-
CSVGDRPILAFF
TGCAGCGTTGGAGACAGGCCGATCCTTGCTTTCTTT
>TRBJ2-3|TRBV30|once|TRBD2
CAWSWSGGAFDTQYF
TGTGCCTGGAGTTGGAGCGGGGGGGCCTTTGACACGCAGTATTTT
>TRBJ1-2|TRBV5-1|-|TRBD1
CASSVTGTEKYGYTF
TGCGCCAGCAGCGTAACCGGGACAGAAAAGTATGGCTACACCTTC